Included here is one T cell receptor beta chain sequence, with context. Which antigen it targets is not known. Base qualities are missing; no much larger clone stands one base away. TCR beta repertoires were profiled from peripheral blood of roughly 13 young patients with multiple sclerosis to demonstrate the VDJtools post-analysis software. The patients with multiple sclerosis were children and adolescents between roughly 6 and 15 years of age. For this chain, trimming is 8 bases at the V end and 4 bases at the J end, and the number of junction bases without a gene match is 11. The germline V gene (reference sequence) gives CDR1 as SEHNR and CDR2 as FQNEAQ. From cysteine to phenylalanine, the CDR3 is 15 amino acids long. The kept DNA is CDR3 alone, 45 bases in frame from the first base. Library method: PCR. TCRdb records Illumina HiSeq 2500 as the sequencer. To reduce PCR and sequencing biases, unique molecular identifiers were incorporated into the TCR beta cDNA libraries. Per 1 to 10 million input T cells, roughly 0.5 million cDNA molecules were obtained, such that each molecule approximated one T cell. Patient libraries were prepared and sequenced with the same protocol used for the earlier healthy control dataset. Samples belonging to the same batch were prepared together, multiplexed and sequenced on a shared HiSeq lane. On the authors' methods: Raw barcoded reads were processed with MIGEC, and single-read molecular identifier groups were discarded before consensus assembly and CDR3 extraction. VDJtools was used for post-analysis of the clonotype tables, with diversity normalized by down-sampling every dataset to the smallest sample size. To correct batch-related cross-sample contamination, repertoire overlap clustering matched CDR3 amino acid sequences but not nucleotide sequences. TCRdb ran its own pipeline on the public reads, namely fastp trimming at Q25 and MiXCR clone calling, and kept in-frame beta chains. Identical CDR3 proteins give one entry, which carries the most common genes and DNA. TCRdb, not the authors, supplied the V and J calls. In all, the sample holds some 450,000 distinct CDR3 sequences, and around 40% of those were seen once. The ten most abundant clones make up 12% of the sample.

This sample was taken from a study of post-analysis software for immune sequencing data (dated by TCRdb to 2013 to 2016). In terms of the full investigation: Disease courses on record covered relapsing-remitting, secondary progressive and progressive-relapsing multiple sclerosis, though some patients had no subtype annotation. The patient repertoires were compared against approximately ten previously published healthy control repertoires obtained from donors aged roughly 6 to 25 years. A subset of samples was prepared in parallel using single-end sample barcoding, then pooled and co-amplified after Illumina adapter ligation.

What the work shows at the level of the full study, not this receptor alone: Multiple sclerosis patients had significantly lower normalized Chao1 diversity than controls, a result that suggests substantial peripheral T-cell clonal expansion. The multiple sclerosis patient group was slightly younger than the control group. Direct clustering with F measure showed strong co-clustering of samples prepared in the same batch, prompting a batch-effect correction. Patients showed significantly higher frequencies than controls for several TRBV segments, among them TRBV5-6, TRBV5-1 and TRBV20-1.

This TCR came from a girl aged 5 to 17 with multiple sclerosis. The chain links TRBV7-9 with TRBJ2-5; TRBD1 fits 9 bases in the junction. Material: blood. The CDR3 reads CASDPWGQGLETQYF. The bases read TGTGCCAGCGATCCGTGGGGACAGGGTTTAGAGACCCAGTACTTC.